This TCR beta chain was found in a study of control samples from healthy donors and cancer patients. V lost 0 bases to trimming and J lost 2 bases, with 11 bases between them. This CDR3 is built from 16 residues. Per germline, CDR1 MGHRA and CDR2 YSYEKL. Method: immunoSEQ multiplex PCR; TCRdb's copy keeps in-frame clones and lacks some. The sample lists 150,000 or so clones, 93% occurring once. Sequenced sample: blood. The TCR sequence derives from a man younger than 35 in good health. The chain has TRBV4-1 and TRBJ2-1; D gene unclear. CDR3 protein: CASSQDPQPTYNEQFF. As DNA, the CDR3 is TGCGCCAGCAGCCAAGACCCCCAACCAACCTACAATGAGCAGTTCTTC.